Each of the 27 T cell receptor beta chains below was sequenced from the same sample in a study of T cells in women clearing cervical HPV infection. Method: immunoSEQ multiplex PCR; TCRdb's copy keeps in-frame clones and lacks some. Its clone listing holds tens of thousands of clones. Sample: blood buffy coat. The receptor source for this set is a woman between 18 and 70 years old with a cervical HPV16 infection that either progressed to CIN3+ or cleared (not recorded which).

As to this clone: Coverage ceases 3 residues before the CDR3 finishes, and the germline J gene fills in the end. The J gene is TRBJ2-1, the V gene TRBV20-1, with a possible D match to TRBD1 (5 bases). Trimming stripped 6 bases from V and 1 base from J, with 13 bases between. Looked up from germline, CDR1 is DFQATT and CDR2 is SNEGSKA (reference sequence). The length of the CDR3 is 14 residues. Here the CDR3 reads CSASRGESYNEQFF. The CDR3 DNA, read in part, is TGCAGTGCCAGTAGGGGCGAGTCCTACAATGAG.

About this clone itself: Read data end 3 residues before the CDR3 end; the end is taken from the germline J gene. The chain combines TRBV24-1 with TRBJ1-2; D might be TRBD1 (5 bases). The CDR3 totals 14 residues. Germline lookup yields CDR1 KGHDR and CDR2 SFDVKD. Trimming shortened V by 4 bases and J by 3 bases, and 11 bases separated the two germline ends. The CDR3: CATSDQGADYGYTF. The CDR3 DNA, read in part, is TGTGCCACCAGTGACCAAGGGGCCGACTATGGC.

Remarks on this clone: With the read ending 3 residues before the CDR3 end, the germline J gene is used to fill in that end. The gene calls are TRBV5-5 and TRBJ1-2; 9 bases are a match to TRBD1. CDR3 size: 13 residues. Looked up from germline, CDR1 is SGHKS and CDR2 is YYEKEE (reference sequence). The sequenced part of the CDR3 DNA is TGTGCCAGCAGCTTGTCGGGACAGGGAGGC. This sequence encodes CASSLSGQGG. In full, the CDR3 reads CASSLSGQGGYTF.

Regarding this clone: From the germline J gene comes the end of the CDR3, since the read stops 3 residues before it. This chain connects TRBV7-6 to TRBJ2-5; a possible D gene is TRBD1 (6 bases). The CDR3 spans 15 residues. V lost 0 bases, J lost 3 bases, and 11 bases lay in between. Per germline, CDR1 SGHVS and CDR2 FNYEAQ. Incomplete CDR3 DNA: TGTGCCAGCAGCTTAGCCAACTCAGGGGAAGAGACC. As protein: CASSLANSGEET. The complete CDR3 protein is CASSLANSGEETQYF.

Details on this clone: With the read ending 3 residues before the CDR3 end, the germline J gene is used to fill in that end. The rearrangement uses TRBV7-8 and TRBJ1-4; a weak D match, TRBD1 (6 bases). V lost 2 bases and J 0 bases, leaving 13 bases between the germline ends. The CDR3 is made up of 17 amino acids. The V gene's germline CDR1 is SGHVS and CDR2 FQNEAQ. CDR3 residues: CASSLWGGDATNEKLFF. CDR3 DNA (partial): TGTGCCAGCAGCTTATGGGGGGGCGATGCAACTAATGAAAAA.

Points on this clone: The read halts 3 residues ahead of the CDR3 end, with the missing end drawn from the germline J gene. This sequence joins TRBV18 and TRBJ1-2; TRBD1 is a possible D gene (6 bases). This CDR3 spans 14 amino acids. Deletions cut 1 base from V and 4 bases from J, with 10 bases between. CDR1 and CDR2 (germline): KGHSH, LQKENI. The CDR3 region is CASSPRGGGYGYTF. The part of the CDR3 DNA that was read is TGTGCCAGCTCACCACGGGGGGGCGGCTATGGC.

The CDR3 sequence is CSARTGTGGSGYTF. The part of the CDR3 DNA that was read is TGCAGTGCTAGGACAGGGACAGGGGGCTCTGGC. The chain has TRBV20-1 and TRBJ1-2; 12 bases line up with TRBD1. Read sequence stops 3 residues before the CDR3 end, and the germline J gene provides the missing end. V lost 3 bases and J lost 7; bases outside the gene matches: 6. The CDR3 extends over 14 amino acids. From germline, CDR1 is DFQATT and CDR2 SNEGSKA (reference sequence).

A remark on this clone: The sequence runs out 3 residues before the end of the CDR3; the remainder is reconstructed from the germline J gene. V usage is TRBV5-1 and J usage is TRBJ1-6; D is perhaps TRBD1 (6 bases). Germline assignment: CDR1 SGHRS and CDR2 YFSETQ. Trimming pared 0 bases from V and 4 bases from J, leaving 11 bases between. The CDR3 sequence is 16 residues long. Partial CDR3 DNA: TGCGCCAGCAGCTTGGCCCCAGGGGATTATAATTCACCC. Translated, it gives CASSLAPGDYNSP. The entire CDR3 sequence reads CASSLAPGDYNSPLHF.

A word on this clone: The sequence runs out 3 residues before the end of the CDR3; the remainder is reconstructed from the germline J gene. The rearrangement joins TRBV6-4 to TRBJ2-5; D might be TRBD2 (5 bases). This CDR3 comprises 14 residues. Germline CDR1 and CDR2: MRHNA and SNTAGT. The CDR3: CASSQPAGTDTQYF. The DNA read from the CDR3 is TGTGCCAGCAGTCAACCTGCGGGCACAGATACC.

A note on this clone: The read terminates 3 residues before the CDR3 end, so the remaining end is supplied by the germline J gene. The gene calls are TRBV7-6 and TRBJ1-2; D is uncertain. The V gene's germline CDR1 is SGHVS and CDR2 FNYEAQ. The CDR3 totals 17 residues. The sequenced CDR3 bases are TGTGCCAGCAGCTTGGCCCCACCTCTAGCGGGGAATAACATC. Amino acid sequence: CASSLAPPLAGNNI. The entire CDR3 protein is CASSLAPPLAGNNIYTF.

As concerns this clone: The CDR3 end is not reached by the read, which stops 3 residues before it; the germline J gene fills it in. The V call is TRBV2, the J call TRBJ1-5, with D possibly matching TRBD1 (6 bases). The CDR3 loop spans 14 amino acids. The V gene lost 6 bases and the J gene lost 3 bases, with 12 bases spanning the gap. Germline values: CDR1 SNHLY, CDR2 FYNNEI. The sequenced CDR3 bases are TGTGCCAGCAGCCTCGGGGGGCCCAATCAGCCC. It translates to CASSLGGPNQP. The entire CDR3 is CASSLGGPNQPQHF.

As to this clone: The read finishes 3 residues shy of the CDR3 end, and the germline J gene is used to complete it. V is TRBV7-7 and J is TRBJ2-2; the D is unclear. The germline gives CDR1 SSHAT, CDR2 FNYEAQ (reference sequence). The CDR3 contains 13 residues. The CDR3 loop reads CASSLSPNSPLFF. CDR3 DNA, as far as it was read: TGTGCCAGCAGCTTATCCCCTAATTCACCG.

For this clone: Coverage ceases 3 residues before the CDR3 finishes, and the germline J gene fills in the end. The gene calls are TRBV7-8 and TRBJ1-2; 7 nucleotides agree with TRBD1. CDR1 is SGHVS and CDR2 is FQNEAQ in the germline V gene. The CDR3 totals 13 residues. The V segment lost 5 bases and the J segment 4 bases; nucleotides outside the gene matches: 4. The CDR3 region is CASSPRGAYGYTF. Incomplete CDR3 DNA: TGTGCCAGCAGCCCCAGGGGGGCCTATGGC.

Regarding this clone: The read stops 3 residues short of the end of the CDR3; the missing end is completed from the germline J gene. This chain joins TRBV20-1 and TRBJ2-3; 8 bases map to TRBD2. The CDR3 has 14 residues. Germline V gives CDR1 DFQATT, CDR2 SNEGSKA (reference sequence). V shed 4 bases and J 5 bases; nucleotides not matched to a gene: 8. This chain's CDR3 is CSANFGGAKDTQYF. CDR3 bases read: TGCAGTGCTAACTTCGGGGGGGCCAAAGATACG.

Regarding this clone: The read ends 3 residues shy of where the CDR3 ends; the end is completed using the germline J gene. The gene calls are TRBV7-9 and TRBJ2-3; the match to TRBD1 covers 11 bases. Germline assignment: CDR1 SEHNR and CDR2 FQNEAQ (reference sequence). The CDR3 has 15 residues. The CDR3 DNA, read in part, is TGTGCCAGCAGCTTGGGACAGGGGGACAATCAGCCG. Protein: CASSLGQGDNQP. The CDR3 reads in full as CASSLGQGDNQPQYF.

Points on this clone: The DNA ends 3 residues before the CDR3 does, and the rest of the CDR3 is filled in from the germline J gene. The chain carries TRBV19 and TRBJ2-7; D might be TRBD1 (6 bases). CDR1 is LNHDA, CDR2 SQIVND, per germline (reference sequence). V gave up 2 bases and J gave up 2 bases, with 13 bases separating them. This CDR3 spans 15 amino acids. The covered CDR3 bases are TGTGCCAGTAGTATAAATCTTGGACAGACCTACGAG. This translates into CASSINLGQTYE. The whole CDR3 is CASSINLGQTYEQYF.

CDR3 amino acids: CASSPGVTNEKLFF. The sequenced part of the CDR3 DNA is TGCGCCAGCAGCCCGGGGGTGACCAATGAAAAA. This chain connects TRBV5-1 to TRBJ1-4; weak D call: TRBD1 (5 bases). The sequence runs out 3 residues before the end of the CDR3; the remainder is reconstructed from the germline J gene. In germline, CDR1 is SGHRS, CDR2 YFSETQ. CDR3 length: 14 residues. V was trimmed by 4 bases and J by 5 bases, leaving 12 bases between them.

For this clone: The read ends 3 residues shy of where the CDR3 ends; the end is completed using the germline J gene. The rearrangement links TRBV20-1 to TRBJ2-1; 8 positions agree with TRBD2. Per germline, CDR1 DFQATT and CDR2 SNEGSKA (reference sequence). The CDR3 is 14 amino acids. V dropped 6 bases and J dropped 4; count of bases not matched to a gene: 8. The CDR3 here is CSATSGGEYNEQFF. CDR3 bases read: TGCAGTGCGACCTCGGGGGGGGAATACAATGAG.

In the case of this clone: The sequence runs out 3 residues before the end of the CDR3; the remainder is reconstructed from the germline J gene. The chain is built from TRBV18 and TRBJ2-4; possible D gene TRBD2, 6 bases. CDR1 is KGHSH and CDR2 is LQKENI in the germline V gene. This CDR3 has 13 residues. CDR3 DNA (partial): TGTGCCAGCTCACCGGGGGGTAACTATGGT. Its protein product is CASSPGGNYG. The whole CDR3 protein is CASSPGGNYGQYF.

A word on this clone: Sequencing ends 3 residues short of the CDR3 end; the germline J gene provides the rest. The chain couples TRBV5-1 to TRBJ2-2; the D gene is possibly TRBD1 (5 bases). Germline V gene lookup returns CDR1 SGHRS and CDR2 YFSETQ. This CDR3 has 16 amino acids. The DNA read from the CDR3 is TGCGCCAGCAGCTTTGGGGCGCCGGCAACTAATGAAAAG. Translating gives CASSFGAPATNEK. The whole CDR3 sequence reads CASSFGAPATNEKLFF.

As concerns this clone: The read falls 3 residues short of the CDR3 end, and the missing part is taken from the germline J gene. The V call is TRBV7-8, the J call TRBJ2-3; 7 bases are a match to TRBD1. The CDR3 sequence is 17 residues long. Looked up from germline, CDR1 is SGHVS and CDR2 is FQNEAQ. The covered CDR3 bases are TGTGCCAGCAGCTTAGTACGGACAGGAGATAAACAAGAGACG. Translating gives CASSLVRTGDKQET. The CDR3 in full is CASSLVRTGDKQETQYF.

With regard to this clone: The read halts 3 residues ahead of the CDR3 end, with the missing end drawn from the germline J gene. V is TRBV19 and J is TRBJ2-3, with D possibly matching TRBD2 (6 bases). CDR3 length: 16 amino acids. Germline V CDR1 and CDR2: LNHDA, SQIVND (reference sequence). Trimming stripped 3 bases from V and 5 bases from J, with 18 bases between. This CDR3 reads CASSITGGGRVDTQYF. Partial CDR3 DNA: TGTGCCAGTAGTATCACCGGGGGTGGACGGGTAGATACG.

Note on this clone: The CDR3 goes on 3 residues after the read ends, and that part is filled in from the germline J gene. The chain joins TRBV2 to TRBJ1-2, with 9 bases matching TRBD1. Germline-derived CDR1 and CDR2 are SNHLY and FYNNEI. This CDR3 is built from 14 residues. V shed 4 bases and J 1 base; nucleotides not matched to a gene: 1. The CDR3 bases that were read are TGTGCCAGCAGTGCGGACAGGGGTAACTATGGC. Translation: CASSADRGNYG. The full-length CDR3 reads as CASSADRGNYGYTF. Combining the CDR3 with reference TRBV2 and TRBJ1-2 gives the whole variable domain EPEVTQTPSHQVTQMGQEVILRCVPISNHLYFYWYRQILGQKVEFLVSFYNNEISEKSEIFDDQFSVERPDGSNFTLKIRSTKLEDSAMYFCASSADRGNYGYTFGSGTRLTVV.

Concerning this clone: The read comes to an end 3 residues before the CDR3 does, leaving the germline J gene to fill in the end. This rearrangement joins TRBV13 to TRBJ1-1, with D uncertain. V lost 1 base and J lost 0, with 3 bases in between. This CDR3 spans 13 amino acids. Germline values: CDR1 PRHDT, CDR2 FYEKMQ (reference sequence). The DNA read from the CDR3 is TGTGCCAGCAGCTTAGCCATGAACACTGAA. It specifies CASSLAMNTE. The whole CDR3 protein is CASSLAMNTEAFF. The full variable domain, its missing parts supplied by reference TRBV13 and TRBJ1-1, is AAGVIQSPRHLIKEKRETATLKCYPIPRHDTVYWYQQGPGQDPQFLISFYEKMQSDKGSIPDRFSAQQFSDYHSELNMSSLELGDSALYFCASSLAMNTEAFFGQGTRLTVV.

With respect to this clone: The observed sequence ends 3 residues before the CDR3 terminus, with the missing tail filled in from the germline J gene. V usage is TRBV5-1 and J usage is TRBJ2-1, with TRBD2 matching 10 bases. This CDR3 has 15 residues. Germline lookup yields CDR1 SGHRS and CDR2 YFSETQ. Trimming removed 1 base from V and 9 bases from J; junction bases left unmatched: 7. Partial CDR3 DNA: TGCGCCAGCAGCTTGCCCCTAGCGGGGGAAAGTGAG. Translated, it gives CASSLPLAGESE. In full, the CDR3 is CASSLPLAGESEQFF.

As to this clone: The CDR3 end is not reached by the read, which stops 3 residues before it; the germline J gene fills it in. The rearrangement links TRBV19 to TRBJ2-3, with 7 bases aligning to TRBD2. V shed 8 bases, J shed 5 bases, and the junction held 1 base outside the gene matches. Per germline, CDR1 LNHDA and CDR2 SQIVND (reference sequence). The length of the CDR3 is 11 residues. The CDR3 sequence is CASGRGDTQYF. Partial CDR3 DNA: TGTGCCAGTGGGAGGGGAGATACG. The full variable domain, completed using reference TRBV19 and TRBJ2-3, is DGGITQSPKYLFRKEGQNVTLSCEQNLNHDAMYWYRQDPGQGLRLIYYSQIVNDFQKGDIAEGYSVSREKKESFPLTVTSAQKNPTAFYLCASGRGDTQYFGPGTRLTVL.

Of note for this clone: The sequenced fragment ends 3 residues before the CDR3 boundary, so the rest is inferred from the germline J gene. The chain is built from TRBV29-1 and TRBJ2-1; D remains unclear. CDR1 is SQVTM and CDR2 is ANQGSEA in the germline V gene. CDR3 length: 14 residues. Trimming cost V 3 bases and J 6 bases, with 15 bases left between them. CDR3 DNA (partial): TGCAGCGTTGAGAAAGGCAGGTTGGGCAATGAG. Translating it yields CSVEKGRLGNE. The entire CDR3 protein is CSVEKGRLGNEQFF.